The T cell receptor (beta chain) described here comes from a study of blood T cell repertoires in COVID-19. Study overall: Sources were T cells, B-cell-depleted T cells, or PBMCs; the material itself was cDNA or gDNA.

Authors' methods: Reference gene primer amplification in the assay estimated nucleated cell counts. Here immunoSEQ multiplex PCR was the method, and the copy in TCRdb shows in-frame clones only, minus some. D and trimming come from the DNA, and the V and J calls and clone size come from that table. This sample has 150,000 to 200,000 clones, with approximately 86% found just once. Participants, about 18 to 90 years old, spanned fewer than 25 US areas. Each participant's cohort was designated according to participant-reported clinical history. The CDR3 extends over 15 amino acids. With 4 bases removed from V and 6 bases from J, the gap between germline ends came to 17 bases. CDR1 is LGHNA, CDR2 YNFKEQ, per germline.

The rearrangement links TRBV4-2 to TRBJ2-3, with D possibly being TRBD2 (6 bases). The sample consisted of PBMCs or T cells enriched from blood (not recorded which). This clonotype originated in a woman between 55 and 75 years old with acute COVID-19. The CDR3 nucleotides read TGTGCCAGCAGCCCGGACGTGCGGGGAGCTGATACGCAGTATTTT. This codes for CASSPDVRGADTQYF.